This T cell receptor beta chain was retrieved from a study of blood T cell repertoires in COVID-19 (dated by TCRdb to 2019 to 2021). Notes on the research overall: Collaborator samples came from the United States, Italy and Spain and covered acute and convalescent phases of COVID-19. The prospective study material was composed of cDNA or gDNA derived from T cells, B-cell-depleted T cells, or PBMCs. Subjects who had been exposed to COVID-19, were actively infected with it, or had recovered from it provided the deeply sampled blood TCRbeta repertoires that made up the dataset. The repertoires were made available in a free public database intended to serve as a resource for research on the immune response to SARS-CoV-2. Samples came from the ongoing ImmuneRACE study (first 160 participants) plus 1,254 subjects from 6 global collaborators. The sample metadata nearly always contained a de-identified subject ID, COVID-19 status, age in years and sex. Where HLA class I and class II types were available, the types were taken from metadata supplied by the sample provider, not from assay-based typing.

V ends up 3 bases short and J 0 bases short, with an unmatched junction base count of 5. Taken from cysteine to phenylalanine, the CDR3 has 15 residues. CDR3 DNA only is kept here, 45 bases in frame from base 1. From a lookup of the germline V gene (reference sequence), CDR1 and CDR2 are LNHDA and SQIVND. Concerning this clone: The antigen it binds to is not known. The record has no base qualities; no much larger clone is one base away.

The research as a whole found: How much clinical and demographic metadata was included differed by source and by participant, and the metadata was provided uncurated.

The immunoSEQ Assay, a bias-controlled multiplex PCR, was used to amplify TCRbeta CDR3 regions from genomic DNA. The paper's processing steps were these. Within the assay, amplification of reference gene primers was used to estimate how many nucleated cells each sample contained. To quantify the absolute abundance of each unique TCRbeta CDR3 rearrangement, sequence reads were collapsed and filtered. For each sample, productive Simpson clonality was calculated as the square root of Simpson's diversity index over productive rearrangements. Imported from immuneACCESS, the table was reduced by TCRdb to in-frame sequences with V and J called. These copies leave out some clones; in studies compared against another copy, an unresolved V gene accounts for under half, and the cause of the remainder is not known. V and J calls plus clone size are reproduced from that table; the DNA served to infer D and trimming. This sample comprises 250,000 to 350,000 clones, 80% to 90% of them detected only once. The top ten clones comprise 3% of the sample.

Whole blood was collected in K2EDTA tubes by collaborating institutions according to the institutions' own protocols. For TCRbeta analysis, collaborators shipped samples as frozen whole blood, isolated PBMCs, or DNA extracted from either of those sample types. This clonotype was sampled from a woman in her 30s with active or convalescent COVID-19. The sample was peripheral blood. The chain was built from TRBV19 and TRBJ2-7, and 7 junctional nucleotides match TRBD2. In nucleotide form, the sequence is TGTGCCAGTAGTATGACGACTAGCAGCTCCTACGAGCAGTACTTC. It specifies CASSMTTSSSYEQYF.